These T cell receptor beta chains were read from a single sample in a study of CD4 T cells in relation to SARS-CoV-2 and coronaviruses. The protocol was immunoSEQ multiplex PCR, while the TCRdb copy is restricted to in-frame clones and leaves out a portion. The table shows about 40,000 clones, with about 86% occurring only once. These receptors lack a known antigen. Sample: naive CD4+ T cells from PBMCs, cultured in vitro. These receptors came from an adult with COVID-19. Each CDR3 is given with its conserved first and last residue. D genes are given only for firm matches. Size values are once, few and many counts, or a class for expanded clones, and some rows have none.

>TRBJ2-5|-|-|TRBV5-5
CASSLEGDKETQYF
TGTGCCAGCAGCTTGGAAGGGGACAAAGAGACCCAGTACTTC
>TRBJ2-7|-|TRBD1|TRBV7-2
CASSAHRGTEQYF
TGTGCCAGCAGCGCCCACAGGGGGACCGAGCAGTACTTC
>TRBJ2-7|once|-|TRBV7-9
CASSPRQTYEQYF
TGTGCCAGCAGCCCCCGACAGACTTACGAGCAGTACTTC
>TRBJ2-1|-|TRBD2|TRBV19
CASREGGSSYNEQFF
TGTGCCAGTAGAGAAGGCGGGAGCTCCTACAATGAGCAGTTCTTC
>TRBJ2-3|-|TRBD2|TRBV5-1
CASTGGGTSGRSDTQYF
TGCGCCAGCACCGGCGGCGGGACTAGCGGGAGATCAGATACGCAGTATTTT
>TRBJ2-2|few|-|TRBV2
CASKTDRSLNTGELFF
TGTGCCAGCAAGACCGACAGGTCCTTGAACACCGGGGAGCTGTTTTTT
>TRBJ1-1|-|-|TRBV2
CASSENMAPGTEAFF
TGTGCCAGCAGTGAAAATATGGCGCCAGGAACAGAAGCTTTCTTT
>TRBJ2-7|-|TRBD2|TRBV27
CASSLAGEYYEQYF
TGTGCCAGCAGTTTAGCGGGGGAATACTACGAGCAGTACTTC
>TRBJ1-3|once|-|TRBV10-3
CAIRVYSGNTIYF
TGTGCCATCAGAGTTTACTCTGGAAACACCATATATTTT
>TRBJ2-1|-|TRBD2|TRBV7-6
CASSSTGTSGIDEQFF
TGTGCCAGCAGCAGCACCGGGACTAGCGGGATCGATGAGCAGTTCTTC
>TRBJ2-7|-|-|TRBV6-5
CASSTGLLSYEQYF
TGTGCCAGCAGTACGGGACTCCTCTCCTACGAGCAGTACTTC
>TRBJ1-2|-|-|TRBV21-1
CASSNKGTGTHYGYTF
TGTGCCAGCAGCAACAAGGGAACCGGGACGCACTATGGCTACACCTTC
>TRBJ2-1|-|TRBD2|TRBV7-6
CASSSTSGSYNEQFF
TGTGCCAGCAGCTCGACTAGCGGTTCATACAATGAGCAGTTCTTC
>TRBJ2-1|few|-|TRBV30
CAWSVRGNEQFF
TGTGCCTGGAGTGTACGCGGCAATGAGCAGTTCTTC
>TRBJ2-1|-|TRBD1|TRBV2
CASRAIRQGVGYNEQFF
TGTGCCAGCAGGGCAATAAGACAGGGGGTGGGCTACAATGAGCAGTTCTTC
>TRBJ2-7|-|-|TRBV27
CASSLTRQSYEQYF
TGTGCCAGCAGTTTAACCAGGCAGTCCTACGAGCAGTACTTC
>TRBJ2-7|-|-|TRBV28
CASNGQPYEQYF
TGTGCCAGCAACGGACAGCCCTACGAGCAGTACTTC
>TRBJ1-2|once|-|TRBV18
CASSPGYGYTF
TGTGCCAGCTCGCCGGGCTATGGCTACACCTTC